This TCR beta chain appears in the sequencing data of a study of cytomegalovirus exposure and HLA in healthy donors. Findings of the study overall: Cytomegalovirus status was reportedly diagnosed by the classifier with high specificity and sensitivity. The study designated 150 to 200 TCR beta chains cytomegalovirus-associated.

Using immunoSEQ multiplex PCR, the repertoire was profiled, and TCRdb retains in-frame clones only, with some absent. The data contain more than 200,000 clones, roughly nine tenths of them singletons. To note about this clone: Antigen specificity is unknown.

Trimming cost V 8 bases and J 2 bases; bases outside gene matches: 8. In germline, CDR1 is GTSNPN, CDR2 SVGIG (reference sequence). This CDR3 spans 14 amino acids. The genes are TRBV30 and TRBJ2-2, with 7 bases lining up with TRBD1. What was sequenced was PBMCs. The origin of this receptor is a man aged 18 to 29 in good health and CMV-seropositive. The CDR3 nucleotides are TGTGCCCTCAGGGGGTCTCTAAACACCGGGGAGCTGTTTTTT. Translating gives CALRGSLNTGELFF.